This TCR beta chain derives from a study of T cell responses to AZD1222 COVID-19 vaccine. TCRdb's table, derived via immunoSEQ multiplex PCR, lists solely in-frame clones and lacks some. The repertoire includes 50,000 to 60,000 clones, 60% to 80% of them detected once, and roughly 5.1% sits in the top ten. In germline, CDR1 is SEHNR, CDR2 FQNEAQ (reference sequence). This CDR3 has 16 amino acids. V dropped 3 bases and J dropped 0 bases, with 9 bases sitting between them. Source: peripheral blood, taken 28 days after the second AZD1222 dose. The clonotype was recovered from an adult who received the AZD1222 COVID-19 vaccine. The chain links TRBV7-9 to TRBJ1-6, with D unclear. Written as DNA, the CDR3 is TGTGCCAGCAGCTTCTTAACGAGCTCCTATAATTCACCCCTCCACTTT. Translating it yields CASSFLTSSYNSPLHF. Filled out from reference TRBV7-9 and TRBJ1-6, the complete variable domain reads DTGVSQNPRHKITKRGQNVTFRCDPISEHNRLYWYRQTLGQGPEFLTYFQNEAQLEKSRLLSDRFSAERPKGSFSTLEIQRTEQGDSAMYLCASSFLTSSYNSPLHFGNGTRLTVT.